The 9 T cell receptor beta chains given below trace back to one sample, sequenced in a study of T-cell memory formation after mild COVID-19. MiXCR, applied by TCRdb to the 5' RACE reads, yields one record per CDR3 protein. The sample shows 25,000 or so distinct CDR3 sequences, around 7.2% of them seen only once. Sequencing was carried out using PBMCs or a T cell subset sorted from them (not recorded which). These receptors originate from an adult woman who had mild COVID-19 (a few samples of this study predate the infection). Cell type and time point are not known.

This clonotype was counted many times. This chain links TRBV10-3 with TRBJ1-5; D gene ambiguous. The V end lost 6 bases, the J end lost 4 bases, and 13 bases lay between the germline ends. CDR1 is ENHRY, CDR2 SYGVKD, per germline. The CDR3 loop spans 14 amino acids. Here the CDR3 reads CAIRPGLGNQPQHF. The DNA for the CDR3 is TGTGCCATCAGGCCGGGTCTTGGGAATCAGCCCCAGCATTTT.

The V gene is TRBV12-3 or TRBV12-4, the J gene TRBJ1-4; weak D call: TRBD1 (6 bases). Trimming took off 6 bases at V and 7 bases at J, with 12 bases between the two ends. The CDR3 contains 13 residues. CDR3 nucleotides: TGTGCCAGCAGGGGGGACAACCTTGAAAAACTGTTTTTT. It translates to CASRGDNLEKLFF.

This clonotype was seen ten or more times. The chain has TRBV20-1 and TRBJ1-2, with D unclear. Germline V gene lookup returns CDR1 DFQATT and CDR2 SNEGSKA (reference sequence). V was cut by 3 bases and J by 4 bases, with 15 bases left in between. This CDR3 has 14 amino acids. This CDR3 is CSASPQDGLYGYTF. The CDR3 DNA reads TGCAGTGCTAGTCCCCAGGACGGCCTCTATGGCTACACCTTC.

V gene TRBV6-5 combines with J gene TRBJ2-6; D unclear. The V gene lost 7 bases and the J gene lost 4 bases, with 14 bases spanning the gap. This CDR3 is 15 amino acids long. Per germline, CDR1 MNHEY and CDR2 SVGAGI. CDR3 bases: TGTGCCAGCACCATAAGTATGTCCGGGGCCAACGTCCTGACTTTC. Translated, it gives CASTISMSGANVLTF.

This clonotype showed up many times. This rearrangement joins TRBV7-6 to TRBJ2-3; 7 bases line up with TRBD1. The CDR3 totals 16 residues. The V segment lost 2 bases and the J segment 2 bases; nucleotides outside the gene matches: 7. The V gene's germline CDR1 is SGHVS and CDR2 FNYEAQ. The chain's CDR3 is CASSLYSDRVTDTQYF. CDR3 in DNA: TGTGCCAGCAGCTTATATAGCGACAGGGTCACAGATACGCAGTATTTT.

In its sample, this clonotype was seen many times. The chain joins TRBV7-8 to TRBJ2-3, with D possibly TRBD2 on 7 matching bases. The length of the CDR3 is 16 residues. The germline V and J ends were trimmed by 1 base and 4 bases, with 15 bases remaining between them. CDR1 SGHVS and CDR2 FQNEAQ come from the germline V gene. The CDR3 region has the DNA TGTGCCAGCAGCTTAGATGGGGGCGGGGGTGCAGATACGCAGTATTTT. It is translated as CASSLDGGGGADTQYF.

This clonotype has a count of ten or more. The V call is TRBV18, the J call TRBJ1-2, with D unclear. Germline lookup yields CDR1 KGHSH and CDR2 LQKENI. V lost 1 base to trimming and J lost 5 bases, with 8 bases between them. The CDR3 has 13 residues. The CDR3 reads CASSPRQRYGYTF. CDR3 nucleotide sequence: TGTGCCAGCTCACCACGGCAGCGGTATGGCTACACCTTC.

This clonotype was observed many times. The genes are TRBV6-6 and TRBJ1-5, with 9 nucleotides matching TRBD1. J was trimmed by 6 bases and V by 6 bases; bases with no gene match: 6. The V gene's germline CDR1 is MNHNY and CDR2 SVGAGI (reference sequence). The length of the CDR3 is 14 residues. The CDR3 nucleotides read TGTGCCAGCAGGGGGACAGGGCGGGGTCAGCCCCAGCATTTT. Translating gives CASRGTGRGQPQHF.

This clonotype is labeled medium-sized. The V call is TRBV7-2, the J call TRBJ1-1; D is unclear. The CDR3 has 14 amino acids. V shed 5 bases and J shed 5 bases, with 15 bases lying between them. Germline assignment: CDR1 SGHTA and CDR2 FQGNSA. CDR3 nucleotides: TGTGCCAGCAGCCTACGTGGGGTAAGGACTGAAGCTTTCTTT. Translation: CASSLRGVRTEAFF.